Reported below is one T cell receptor beta chain. Its antigen is as yet unknown. The record originates from a study of shared clonotypes between healthy human individuals. Study-wide findings and caveats: An anticipated effect of sequencing depth on clonotype sharing among donors was recognized. Some naive CD4 clonotypes, around 4.7%, turned up in common across four donors.

Some clones are missing from TCRdb's copy, which holds only in-frame ones; the method was immunoSEQ multiplex PCR. This sample yields approximately 2.3 million clones, of which 93% are seen a single time; approximately 0.4% belongs to the top ten. This CDR3 contains 14 residues. Trimming pared 2 bases from V and 2 bases from J, leaving 9 bases between. Germline loops: CDR1 MNHNY, CDR2 SVGAGI (reference sequence). The donors were all Caucasian adults (living in Nashville, Tennessee). Sequencing input: naive CD4+ T cells from PBMCs. Regarding subset: CD45RA+ positively selected. The rearrangement uses TRBV6-6 and TRBJ2-5; D might be TRBD2 (5 bases). This TCR derives from a man aged 18 to 29 in good health. Some clones in this sample may be carry-over from other donors' samples. CDR3 sequence (DNA): TGTGCCAGCAGTTACCGCCGCGGGCAAGAGACCCAGTACTTC. Translating gives CASSYRRGQETQYF.